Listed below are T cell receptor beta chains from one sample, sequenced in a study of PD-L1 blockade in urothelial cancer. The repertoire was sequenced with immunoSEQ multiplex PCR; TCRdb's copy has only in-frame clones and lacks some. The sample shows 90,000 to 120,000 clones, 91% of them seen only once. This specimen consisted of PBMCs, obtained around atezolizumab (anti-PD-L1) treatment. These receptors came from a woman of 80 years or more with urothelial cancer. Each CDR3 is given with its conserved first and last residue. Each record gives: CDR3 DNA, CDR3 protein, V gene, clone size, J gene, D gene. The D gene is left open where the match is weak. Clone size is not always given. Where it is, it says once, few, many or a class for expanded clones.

TGTGCCAGCAGCCCCGGGACACGAAACACCATATATTTT | CASSPGTRNTIYF | TRBV7-9 | NA | TRBJ1-3 | NA
TGTGCCACTTACCCGGGGGGAGGGCCTGGCAAAAACATTCAGTACTTC | CATYPGGGPGKNIQYF | TRBV10-3 | NA | TRBJ2-4 | TRBD2
TGCGCCAGCAGTGTCCTGAGGGACACTGAAGCTTTCTTT | CASSVLRDTEAFF | TRBV10-1 | NA | TRBJ1-1 | NA
TGTGCCAGCAGTCCCCCCGGCTATGGCTACACCTTC | CASSPPGYGYTF | TRBV28 | NA | TRBJ1-2 | NA
TGTGCCAGCAGCTTTAGTGAGGTCGGCTACACCTTC | CASSFSEVGYTF | TRBV7-2 | NA | TRBJ1-2 | NA
TGTGCCAGTAGTATTCAGGTAGGCCTCCCCGAGCAGTACTTC | CASSIQVGLPEQYF | TRBV19 | NA | TRBJ2-7 | NA
TGTGCCAGCATCTCAGTCAGGGTTAGTTACGAGCAGTACTTC | CASISVRVSYEQYF | TRBV7-3 | NA | TRBJ2-7 | NA
TGTGCCAGCAGCTTCGGACAGCTCCTTGTGGGAGAGACCCAGTACTTC | CASSFGQLLVGETQYF | TRBV7-6 | NA | TRBJ2-5 | NA
TGTGCCAGCAGTGACACCGACAGGCCCTCCTACGAGCAGTACTTC | CASSDTDRPSYEQYF | TRBV25-1 | few | TRBJ2-7 | NA
TGTGCCATCAGTGAGTCCAGTCTCAAGCCCCAGCATTTT | CAISESSLKPQHF | TRBV10-3 | NA | TRBJ1-5 | NA
TGTGCCAGCAGTGGCAGCGGTTCTGGGGCCAACGTCCTGACTTTC | CASSGSGSGANVLTF | TRBV6-1 | NA | TRBJ2-6 | NA
TGTGCCAGCAGCTTAGTACAGGGTTGGGACACCATATATTTT | CASSLVQGWDTIYF | TRBV7-6 | NA | TRBJ1-3 | NA
TGTGCCAGCGGCGGGGTCGGGTACACACAGCCCCAGCATTTT | CASGGVGYTQPQHF | TRBV2 | NA | TRBJ1-5 | NA
TGTGCCAGCAGCCCTGCCGGGTTCACAGATACGCAGTATTTT | CASSPAGFTDTQYF | TRBV7-2 | NA | TRBJ2-3 | NA
TGTGCCAGCAGGACCTCCGGGGGGGCAGCCTACGAGCAGTACTTC | CASRTSGGAAYEQYF | TRBV28 | once | TRBJ2-7 | TRBD2
TGTGCCAGCAGCATGACTAGCGGGAGGGAAGAGACCCAGTACTTC | CASSMTSGREETQYF | TRBV7-2 | NA | TRBJ2-5 | TRBD2
TGCGCCAGCAGCCAGGAATACGGGACTCGAACTCCGTACCAAGAGACCCAGTACTTC | CASSQEYGTRTPYQETQYF | TRBV4-1 | NA | TRBJ2-5 | NA
TGTGCCAGCAGCTTGTATCAGGGTAGCACAGATACGCAGTATTTT | CASSLYQGSTDTQYF | TRBV5-4 | NA | TRBJ2-3 | NA
TGTGCCAGCAGTGGAGACAGAAACACTGAAGCTTTCTTT | CASSGDRNTEAFF | TRBV2 | once | TRBJ1-1 | NA
TGTGCCAGCAGTTTACGGGGGTTCAATCAGCCCCAGCATTTT | CASSLRGFNQPQHF | TRBV28 | NA | TRBJ1-5 | NA
TGTGCCAGCGTAGGGGCCTACGAGCAGTACTTC | CASVGAYEQYF | TRBV28 | NA | TRBJ2-7 | NA
TGCGCCAGCAGCCCCCGAGGGCGCCCCGGGACTGAAGCTTTCTTT | CASSPRGRPGTEAFF | TRBV5-1 | NA | TRBJ1-1 | NA
TGTGCCTGGAGTGTACGGCAGGGGAATGAAAAACTGTTTTTT | CAWSVRQGNEKLFF | TRBV30 | NA | TRBJ1-4 | NA
TGTGCCTGTAATCCTTGGGGCACCTCTAATGAAAAACTGTTTTTT | CACNPWGTSNEKLFF | TRBV30 | once | TRBJ1-4 | NA
TGTGCCAGCAGCTCCGTTCCCATAAGTGGACTAGCGGGAGATACGCAGTATTTT | CASSSVPISGLAGDTQYF | TRBV7-2 | NA | TRBJ2-3 | TRBD2
TGTGCCAGCAGTTTCCAGCGGGAGAGACCCGGGGAGCTGTTTTTT | CASSFQRERPGELFF | TRBV28 | NA | TRBJ2-2 | TRBD2
TGTGCCAGCAGCGCCCTGGTAGGGACTAAGGCTTTCTTT | CASSALVGTKAFF | TRBV7-2 | NA | TRBJ1-1 | NA
TGTGCCAGCAGCGGGGGGGGGAGCGGGTACGAGCAGTACTTC | CASSGGGSGYEQYF | TRBV7-6 | NA | TRBJ2-7 | TRBD2
TGTGCCAGCTCACCACTGGCTAGCGGCCAAGAGACCCAGTACTTC | CASSPLASGQETQYF | TRBV18 | NA | TRBJ2-5 | TRBD2
TGTGCCAGCAGTGCGGGAGGCGGGGGCGAGTACGAGCAGTACTTC | CASSAGGGGEYEQYF | TRBV6-1 | NA | TRBJ2-7 | NA
TGTGCCAGCAGCTCGCCCACAGGGGGGAACACTGAAGCTTTCTTT | CASSSPTGGNTEAFF | TRBV5-4 | NA | TRBJ1-1 | TRBD1
TGTGCCAGCCGTCAGGACTCCTACAATGAGCAGTTCTTC | CASRQDSYNEQFF | TRBV7-8 | NA | TRBJ2-1 | NA
TGTGCCAGCAGCTTAAAGGGGGGGCAGGGGCTAAATGGCTACACCTTC | CASSLKGGQGLNGYTF | TRBV7-9 | medium-sized | TRBJ1-2 | NA
TGTGCCAGCAGTGCAAACAGGGGCCAAGAGACCCAGTACTTC | CASSANRGQETQYF | TRBV6-1 | NA | TRBJ2-5 | TRBD1
TGTGCCAGCAGACCCGGGACAGGGGGCACTGAAGCTTTCTTT | CASRPGTGGTEAFF | TRBV7-9 | few | TRBJ1-1 | TRBD1
TGTGCCAGCACCCTCGTTAGATCAGCATTCGGGGCGAACACCGGGGAGCTGTTTTTT | CASTLVRSAFGANTGELFF | TRBV28 | NA | TRBJ2-2 | NA
TGTGCCAGCAGTTTCCTACTAGCGGGTGAGGTCAATGAGCAGTTCTTC | CASSFLLAGEVNEQFF | TRBV6-5 | NA | TRBJ2-1 | TRBD2
TGTGCCAGCAGTCTAACGAACACCGGGGAGCTGTTTTTT | CASSLTNTGELFF | TRBV27 | NA | TRBJ2-2 | NA
TGTGCCAGCTCACCACCGCGATCCGGGAGGGGCACTAGCGGGAGCTCCGAGCAGTACTTC | CASSPPRSGRGTSGSSEQYF | TRBV18 | once | TRBJ2-7 | TRBD2
TGTGCCAGCAGTTTAACCGGCGGTGTGGCTTACGAGCAGTACTTC | CASSLTGGVAYEQYF | TRBV28 | NA | TRBJ2-7 | NA
TGTGCCAGCAGCAACGCCCCGGGGGTGGGGACTGAAGCTTTCTTT | CASSNAPGVGTEAFF | TRBV7-8 | NA | TRBJ1-1 | NA
TGTGCCAGCAGTACAAGACAGGGTAACAATCAGCCCCAGCATTTT | CASSTRQGNNQPQHF | TRBV6-6 | NA | TRBJ1-5 | TRBD1
TGTGCCAGTAGTGGACAGGGGTTGAACACCGGGGAGCTGTTTTTT | CASSGQGLNTGELFF | TRBV19 | NA | TRBJ2-2 | TRBD1
TGTGCCAGCAGTTACGGGGAGGGTGGGGGCTACACCTTC | CASSYGEGGGYTF | TRBV6-6 | NA | TRBJ1-2 | NA
TGTGCCAGCAGCTTAGAGGCTAGCGGGCGCTCTGGGCAGTACTTC | CASSLEASGRSGQYF | TRBV7-2 | few | TRBJ2-7 | TRBD2
TGCGCCAGCAGCTTGGGGGGACAGGTGAACACTGAAGCTTTCTTT | CASSLGGQVNTEAFF | TRBV5-1 | NA | TRBJ1-1 | TRBD1
TGTGCCAGCAGTCCCGGGGGCACCGGGGAGCTGTTTTTT | CASSPGGTGELFF | TRBV28 | once | TRBJ2-2 | NA
TGCGCCAGCAGCACCGACCCTAATAGCCCCTATGGCTACACCTTC | CASSTDPNSPYGYTF | TRBV5-1 | NA | TRBJ1-2 | NA
TGTGCCAGCAGTTTATCGTACTCGGCGGGGCCAAAACTGTTTTTT | CASSLSYSAGPKLFF | TRBV27 | once | TRBJ1-4 | NA
TGTGCCAGCAGCTTAACCCCCCTAGCTGGATATATGGGCGAGCAGTACTTC | CASSLTPLAGYMGEQYF | TRBV7-3 | NA | TRBJ2-7 | NA
TGTGCCAGCAGCTTAGATAGCGGGAGGGCCTACGAGCAGTACTTC | CASSLDSGRAYEQYF | TRBV11-2 | NA | TRBJ2-7 | TRBD2